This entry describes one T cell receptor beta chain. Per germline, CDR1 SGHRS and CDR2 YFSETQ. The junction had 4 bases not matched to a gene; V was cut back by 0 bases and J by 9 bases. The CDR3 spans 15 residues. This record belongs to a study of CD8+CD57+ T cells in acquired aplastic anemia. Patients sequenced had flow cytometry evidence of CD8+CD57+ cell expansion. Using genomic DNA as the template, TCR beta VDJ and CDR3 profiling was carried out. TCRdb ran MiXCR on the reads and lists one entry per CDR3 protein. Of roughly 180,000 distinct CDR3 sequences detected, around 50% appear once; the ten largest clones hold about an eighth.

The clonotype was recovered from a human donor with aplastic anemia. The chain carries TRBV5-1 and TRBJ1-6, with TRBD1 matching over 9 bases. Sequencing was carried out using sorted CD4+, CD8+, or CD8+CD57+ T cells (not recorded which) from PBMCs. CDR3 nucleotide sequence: TGCGCCAGCAGCTTGGAAGGGACAGGGATTTCACCCCTCCACTTT. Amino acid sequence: CASSLEGTGISPLHF. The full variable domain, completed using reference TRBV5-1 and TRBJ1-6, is KAGVTQTPRYLIKTRGQQVTLSCSPISGHRSVSWYQQTPGQGLQFLFEYFSETQRNKGNFPGRFSGRQFSNSRSEMNVSTLELGDSALYLCASSLEGTGISPLHFGNGTRLTVT.